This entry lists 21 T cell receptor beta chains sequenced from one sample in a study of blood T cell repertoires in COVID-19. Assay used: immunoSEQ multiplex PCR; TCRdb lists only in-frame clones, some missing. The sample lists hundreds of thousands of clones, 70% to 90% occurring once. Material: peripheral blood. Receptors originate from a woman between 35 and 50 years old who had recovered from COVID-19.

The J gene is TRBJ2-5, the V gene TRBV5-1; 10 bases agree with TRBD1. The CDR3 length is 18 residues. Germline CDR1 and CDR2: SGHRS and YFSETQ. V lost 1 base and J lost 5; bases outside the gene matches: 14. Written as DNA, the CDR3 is TGCGCCAGCAGCTTGAAATTTTCGGGGACAGGGGTATCGGAGACCCAGTACTTC. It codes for CASSLKFSGTGVSETQYF.

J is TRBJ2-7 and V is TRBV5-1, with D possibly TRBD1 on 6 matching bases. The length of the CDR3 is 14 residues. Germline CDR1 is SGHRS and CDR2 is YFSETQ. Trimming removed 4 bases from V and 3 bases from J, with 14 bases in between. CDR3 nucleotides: TGCGCCAGCAGCCTCCCCGGGACAAGCTACGAGCAGTACTTC. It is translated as CASSLPGTSYEQYF.

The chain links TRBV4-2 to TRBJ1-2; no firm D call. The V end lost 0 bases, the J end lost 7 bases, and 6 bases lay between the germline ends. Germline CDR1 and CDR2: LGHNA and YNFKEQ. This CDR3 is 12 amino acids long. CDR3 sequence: CASSQESGGYTF. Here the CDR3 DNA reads TGTGCCAGCAGCCAAGAGAGCGGTGGCTACACCTTC.

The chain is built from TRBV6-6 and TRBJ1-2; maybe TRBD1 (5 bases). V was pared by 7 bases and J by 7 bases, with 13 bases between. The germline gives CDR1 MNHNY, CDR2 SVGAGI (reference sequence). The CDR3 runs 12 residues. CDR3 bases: TGTGCCAGCACGACGGCAAGGGGTGGCTACACCTTC. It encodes CASTTARGGYTF.

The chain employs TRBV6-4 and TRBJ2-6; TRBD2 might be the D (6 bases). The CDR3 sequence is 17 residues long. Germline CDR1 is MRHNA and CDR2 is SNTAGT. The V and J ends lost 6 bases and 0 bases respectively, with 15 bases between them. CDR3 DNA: TGTGCCAGCAGCGACGGGAGTTCTGGCTCTGGGGCCAACGTCCTGACTTTC. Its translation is CASSDGSSGSGANVLTF.

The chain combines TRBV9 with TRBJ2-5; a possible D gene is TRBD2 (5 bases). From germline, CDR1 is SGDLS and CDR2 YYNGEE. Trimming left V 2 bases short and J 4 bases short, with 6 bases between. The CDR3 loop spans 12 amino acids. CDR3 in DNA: TGTGCCAGCAGCGTCGAGGGAGAGACCCAGTACTTC. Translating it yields CASSVEGETQYF.

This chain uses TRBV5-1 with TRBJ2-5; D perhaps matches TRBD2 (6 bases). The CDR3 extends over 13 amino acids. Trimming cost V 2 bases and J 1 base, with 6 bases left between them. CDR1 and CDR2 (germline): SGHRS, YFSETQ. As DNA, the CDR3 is TGCGCCAGCAGCTTTAGCGGCCAAGAGACCCAGTACTTC. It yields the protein CASSFSGQETQYF.

The CDR3 loop reads CASSLDRGYSYEQYF. The CDR3 nucleotides read TGTGCCAGCAGCTTAGATAGGGGTTACTCCTACGAGCAGTACTTC. The rearrangement uses TRBV11-3 and TRBJ2-7, with D possibly matching TRBD1 (5 bases). Trimming pared 0 bases from V and 0 bases from J, leaving 9 bases between. Germline-derived CDR1 and CDR2 are SGHNT and YENEEA. The CDR3 has 15 amino acids.

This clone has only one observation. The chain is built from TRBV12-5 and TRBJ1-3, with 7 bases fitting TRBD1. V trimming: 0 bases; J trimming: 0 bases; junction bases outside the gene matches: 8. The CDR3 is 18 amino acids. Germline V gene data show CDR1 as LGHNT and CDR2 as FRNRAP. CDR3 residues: CASGLVVTGTFSGNTIYF. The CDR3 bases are TGTGCTAGTGGTTTGGTAGTGACAGGGACTTTCTCTGGAAACACCATATATTTT.

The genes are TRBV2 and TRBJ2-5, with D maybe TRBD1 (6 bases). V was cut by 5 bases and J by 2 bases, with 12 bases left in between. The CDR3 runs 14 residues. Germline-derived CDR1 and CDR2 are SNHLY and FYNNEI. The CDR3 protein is CASSRQGIQETQYF. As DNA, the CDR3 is TGTGCCAGCAGTCGTCAGGGGATACAAGAGACCCAGTACTTC.

The CDR3: CASSLDRSSGANVLTF. For the CDR3, the DNA is TGTGCCAGCAGCTTAGACCGGAGCTCTGGGGCCAACGTCCTGACTTTC. The chain combines TRBV7-9 with TRBJ2-6; no firm D call. V lost 1 base, J lost 0 bases, and 7 bases lay in between. Germline CDR1 reads SEHNR; CDR2 reads FQNEAQ (reference sequence). The CDR3 is 16 amino acids.

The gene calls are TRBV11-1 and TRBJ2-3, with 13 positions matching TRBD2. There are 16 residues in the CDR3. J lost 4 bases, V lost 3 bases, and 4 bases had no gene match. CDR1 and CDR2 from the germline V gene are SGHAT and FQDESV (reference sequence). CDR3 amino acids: CASSLGLAGRSDTQYF. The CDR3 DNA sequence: TGTGCCAGCAGCTTGGGACTAGCGGGGCGGTCAGATACGCAGTATTTT.

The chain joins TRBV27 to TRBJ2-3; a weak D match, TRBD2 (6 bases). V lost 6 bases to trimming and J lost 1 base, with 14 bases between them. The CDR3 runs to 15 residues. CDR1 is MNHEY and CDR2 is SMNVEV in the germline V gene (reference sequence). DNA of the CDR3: TGTGCCAGCAGCTCCCCAGTAGCGGGCACAGATACGCAGTATTTT. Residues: CASSSPVAGTDTQYF.

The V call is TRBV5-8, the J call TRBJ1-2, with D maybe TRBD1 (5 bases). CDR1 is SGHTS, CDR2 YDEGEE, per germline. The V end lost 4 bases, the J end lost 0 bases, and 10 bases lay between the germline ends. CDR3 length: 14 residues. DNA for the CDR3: TGTGCCAGCAGCCCTGAGACAGCTAACTATGGCTACACCTTC. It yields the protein CASSPETANYGYTF.

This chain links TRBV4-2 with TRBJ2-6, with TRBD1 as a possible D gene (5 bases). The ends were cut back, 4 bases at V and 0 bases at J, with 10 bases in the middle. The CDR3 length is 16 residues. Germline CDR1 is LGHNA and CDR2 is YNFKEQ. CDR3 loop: CASSPAGNSGANVLTF. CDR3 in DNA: TGTGCCAGCAGCCCAGCAGGGAACTCTGGGGCCAACGTCCTGACTTTC.

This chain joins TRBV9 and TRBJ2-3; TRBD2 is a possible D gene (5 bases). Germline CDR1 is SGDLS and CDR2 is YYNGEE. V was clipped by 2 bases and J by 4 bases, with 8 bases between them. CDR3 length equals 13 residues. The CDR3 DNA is TGTGCCAGCAGCGTGAGGGTTGCAGATACGCAGTATTTT. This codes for CASSVRVADTQYF.

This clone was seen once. CDR3 loop: CASSPPPDRYNQPQHF. The CDR3 coding sequence is TGTGCCAGTAGTCCCCCCCCGGACAGGTACAATCAGCCCCAGCATTTT. The chain joins TRBV19 to TRBJ1-5; 7 bases match TRBD1. J was trimmed by 3 bases and V by 5 bases; bases with no gene match: 10. CDR3 length equals 16 residues. The V gene's germline CDR1 is LNHDA and CDR2 SQIVND (reference sequence).

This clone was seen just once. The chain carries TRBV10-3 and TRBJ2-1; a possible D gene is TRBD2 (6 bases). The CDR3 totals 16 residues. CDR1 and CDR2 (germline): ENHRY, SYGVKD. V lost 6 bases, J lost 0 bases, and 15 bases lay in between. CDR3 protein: CAISPLLAPSYNEQFF. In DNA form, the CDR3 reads TGTGCCATCAGCCCACTACTAGCTCCCTCCTACAATGAGCAGTTCTTC.

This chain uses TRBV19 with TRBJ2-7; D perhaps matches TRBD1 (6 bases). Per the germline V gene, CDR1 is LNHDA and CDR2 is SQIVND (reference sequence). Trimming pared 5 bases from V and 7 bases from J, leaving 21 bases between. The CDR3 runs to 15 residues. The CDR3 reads CASSPQTTGSVEQYF. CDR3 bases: TGTGCCAGTAGTCCCCAAACGACAGGATCGGTGGAGCAGTACTTC.

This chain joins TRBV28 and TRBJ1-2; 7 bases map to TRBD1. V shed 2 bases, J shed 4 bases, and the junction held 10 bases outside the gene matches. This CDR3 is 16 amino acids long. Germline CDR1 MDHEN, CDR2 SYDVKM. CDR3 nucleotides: TGTGCCAGCAGTTTAAGAGGCGGCAGGGGGATCTATGGCTACACCTTC. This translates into CASSLRGGRGIYGYTF.

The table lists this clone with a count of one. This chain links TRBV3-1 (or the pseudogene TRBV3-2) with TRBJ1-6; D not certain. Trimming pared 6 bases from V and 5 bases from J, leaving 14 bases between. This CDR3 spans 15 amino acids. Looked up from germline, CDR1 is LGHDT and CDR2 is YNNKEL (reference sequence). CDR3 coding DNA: TGTGCCAGCAGGGGAGGGAACGGAAATAATTCACCCCTCCACTTT. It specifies CASRGGNGNNSPLHF.